These 15 T cell receptor beta chains originate from one sample sequenced in a study of Ad26.COV2.S vaccination and SARS-CoV-2 variants listed by TCRdb under 2021. The treatment or condition label on this specimen signifies: around 19 received Ad26.COV2.S at low or high dose, single or two shots; 5 received placebo; per-sample allocation not given. Repertoires of vaccine and placebo recipients were sequenced from samples collected on day 63 after the first injection. The receptor library was made with the immunoSEQ multiplex PCR assay. TCRdb mirrors the immuneACCESS table, restricted to in-frame sequences. Some clones are absent from its copies; in checked studies, under half trace to an unresolved V gene, and the reason for the others is unknown. This sample has roughly 500,000 clones in its table, and about 83% of those were observed once. 13% of the sample lies in the top ten. The sequences come from peripheral blood, collected in a trial of Ad26.COV2.S vaccine versus placebo. All receptors derive from a person aged 18-65 years who received the Ad26.COV2.S COVID-19 vaccine or a placebo.

V usage is TRBV5-1 and J usage is TRBJ2-7; D uncertain. Trimming took off 2 bases at V and 2 bases at J, with 11 bases between the two ends. Germline V gives CDR1 SGHRS, CDR2 YFSETQ. This CDR3 is built from 14 residues. The CDR3 DNA reads as TGCGCCAGCAGCTTCGATCCGATCCCCTACGAGCAGTACTTC. Translation gives CASSFDPIPYEQYF.

As concerns this clone: Other DNA variants within this sample encode the same CDR3. The J gene is TRBJ1-3, the V gene TRBV5-1, with D unresolved. The V end lost 0 bases, the J end lost 1 base, and 8 bases lay between the germline ends. CDR1 and CDR2 from the germline V gene are SGHRS and YFSETQ. The CDR3 runs to 15 residues. CDR3 in DNA: TGCGCCAGCAGCTTGGTGGCTAATTCTGGAAACACCATATATTTT. Translated: CASSLVANSGNTIYF.

This clone was observed a handful of times. The V gene is TRBV28, the J gene TRBJ2-7; either TRBD1 or TRBD2 may supply D (5 bases each). This CDR3 contains 15 residues. V gave up 6 bases and J gave up 3 bases, with 18 bases separating them. In germline, CDR1 is MDHEN, CDR2 SYDVKM. CDR3 protein: CASSPAGTADYEQYF. The CDR3 DNA is TGTGCCAGCAGCCCCGCCGGGACCGCAGACTACGAGCAGTACTTC.

This sequence joins TRBV7-9 and TRBJ1-2, with D perhaps matching TRBD1 (5 bases). The CDR3 extends over 16 amino acids. Trimming took off 3 bases at V and 0 bases at J, with 14 bases between the two ends. Germline V CDR1 and CDR2: SEHNR, FQNEAQ (reference sequence). The CDR3 region is CASSFRGGSTNYGYTF. CDR3 sequence (DNA): TGTGCCAGCAGCTTCCGGGGGGGATCTACTAACTATGGCTACACCTTC.

This chain connects TRBV12-3 or TRBV12-4 to TRBJ2-1, with a possible D match to TRBD2 (6 bases). The CDR3 totals 12 residues. V was cut by 2 bases and J by 12 bases, with 11 bases left in between. In DNA, the CDR3 is TGTGCCAGCAGTTTAACGGTGGAGGGGCAGTTCTTC. Protein product: CASSLTVEGQFF.

Details on this clone: The limits of the CDR3 on the DNA are not certain, so only TCRdb's listed CDR3 is given. V gene TRBV7-9 combines with J gene TRBJ2-2; the D call TRBD2 from the table was never checked on the DNA. Looked up from germline, CDR1 is SEHNR and CDR2 is FQNEAQ (reference sequence). With termini counted, the CDR3 has 19 amino acids. The CDR3: CASSLGGELFFGEGSRLFF.

This clone was recorded a few times. Other DNA sequences within the sample encode an identical CDR3. This chain links TRBV7-2 with TRBJ2-3; D perhaps matches TRBD2 (5 bases). Trimming left V 5 bases short and J 0 bases short, with 15 bases between. CDR1 SGHTA and CDR2 FQGNSA come from the germline V gene. This CDR3 is built from 16 residues. CDR3 nucleotides: TGTGCCAGCAGCCCCCGTCAAGGAGGCAGCACAGATACGCAGTATTTT. Its translation is CASSPRQGGSTDTQYF. Supplemented by reference TRBV7-2 and TRBJ2-3, the full variable domain reads GAGVSQSPSNKVTEKGKDVELRCDPISGHTALYWYRQSLGQGLEFLIYFQGNSAPDKSGLPSDRFSAERTGGSVSTLTIQRTQQEDSAVYLCASSPRQGGSTDTQYFGPGTRLTVL.

This rearrangement joins TRBV28 to TRBJ1-4; D gene ambiguous. This CDR3 contains 13 residues. The V end lost 8 bases, the J end lost 2 bases, and 9 bases lay between the germline ends. The germline V gene has CDR1 MDHEN and CDR2 SYDVKM. DNA for the CDR3: TGTGCCAGCGTTACGAGTACTAATGAAAAACTGTTTTTT. Amino acids: CASVTSTNEKLFF.

The V gene is TRBV5-1, the J gene TRBJ2-5, with unresolved D. V dropped 4 bases and J dropped 2 bases, with 12 bases sitting between them. The CDR3 covers 14 residues. Germline values: CDR1 SGHRS, CDR2 YFSETQ. In DNA form, the CDR3 reads TGCGCCAGCAGCCCGGATAGTTGGCAAGAGACCCAGTACTTC. Its protein product is CASSPDSWQETQYF.

As regards this clone: In the same sample, other DNA sequences code for this CDR3. The CDR3 bases are TGTGCCAGCGGGGGGACAGGGTACTACGAGCAGTACTTC. This sequence encodes CASGGTGYYEQYF. The gene calls are TRBV28 and TRBJ2-7, with 9 bases that match TRBD1. V lost 8 bases and J lost 3; bases outside the gene matches: 5. The CDR3 has 13 amino acids. Germline lookup yields CDR1 MDHEN and CDR2 SYDVKM.

The chain uses TRBV9 and TRBJ1-4; D perhaps matches TRBD1 (5 bases). Germline V gene lookup returns CDR1 SGDLS and CDR2 YYNGEE. Deletions cut 0 bases from V and 10 bases from J, with 13 bases between. The CDR3 contains 14 residues. The CDR3 sequence is CASSVARVGGKLFF. CDR3 coding DNA: TGTGCCAGCAGCGTAGCAAGGGTTGGGGGAAAACTGTTTTTT.

The chain combines TRBV6-5 with TRBJ2-2, with TRBD2 matching over 7 bases. Per germline, CDR1 MNHEY and CDR2 SVGAGI. CDR3 size: 15 residues. J gave up 0 bases and V 4 bases, and 2 bases lay outside the gene matches. As DNA, the CDR3 is TGTGCCAGCAGTTTCGGGAGGACGAACACCGGGGAGCTGTTTTTT. Its translation: CASSFGRTNTGELFF.

As regards this clone: Other DNA sequences in the sample encode the same CDR3. The chain is built from TRBV6-5 and TRBJ2-7; possibly TRBD1 for D (5 bases). This CDR3 is built from 13 residues. Trimming took 6 bases from V and 3 from J, leaving 12 bases between them. Germline loops: CDR1 MNHEY, CDR2 SVGAGI. DNA for the CDR3: TGTGCCAGCAGCCAAGGACAACTCTACGAGCAGTACTTC. Protein product: CASSQGQLYEQYF.

The chain uses TRBV19 and TRBJ2-1; TRBD1 agrees at 8 bases. Germline-derived CDR1 and CDR2 are LNHDA and SQIVND (reference sequence). V dropped 6 bases and J dropped 10; count of bases not matched to a gene: 2. The CDR3 is 11 residues long. CDR3: CASRNRGEQFF. CDR3 DNA sequence: TGTGCCAGTAGGAACAGGGGGGAGCAGTTCTTC.

For the CDR3, the DNA is TGTGCCAGCAGCTCTCGACAGGGGAGTGGTGAAAAACTGTTTTTT. This sequence encodes CASSSRQGSGEKLFF. The chain couples TRBV9 to TRBJ1-4; TRBD1 agrees at 8 bases. CDR3 size: 15 residues. Germline V gene lookup returns CDR1 SGDLS and CDR2 YYNGEE. Losses at the gene ends were 4 bases for V and 7 bases for J; bases not matched to a gene: 9.